This T cell receptor (beta chain) was profiled in a study of beta chain features in type 1 diabetes. General study findings and limits: Among patients with Type 1 diabetes, TCRB CDR3s were moderately but significantly shorter in every one of the four CD4+ subsets.

Expressed TCRB transcripts got sequenced, as all isolated RNA was reverse transcribed. Here immunoSEQ multiplex PCR was the method, and the copy in TCRdb shows in-frame clones only, minus some. The sample consists of a few hundred thousand clones, over 8.5% of them appearing once. The CDR3 contains 13 residues. Germline CDR1 is ENHRY and CDR2 is SYGVKD. A word on this clone: Its antigen is currently unknown. Compared with germline, one end of the junction differs, possibly owing to a read error.

Material for sequencing was central memory CD4+ T cells from blood. The TCR was taken from a man aged 25-45 years with type 1 diabetes. The V call is TRBV10-3, the J call TRBJ2-7, with 14 positions matching TRBD2. The CDR3 sequence: CASSSGTSGSGRF. The CDR3 bases are TGTGCCAGCAGTTCCGGGACTAGCGGGAGCGGGCGCTTC.